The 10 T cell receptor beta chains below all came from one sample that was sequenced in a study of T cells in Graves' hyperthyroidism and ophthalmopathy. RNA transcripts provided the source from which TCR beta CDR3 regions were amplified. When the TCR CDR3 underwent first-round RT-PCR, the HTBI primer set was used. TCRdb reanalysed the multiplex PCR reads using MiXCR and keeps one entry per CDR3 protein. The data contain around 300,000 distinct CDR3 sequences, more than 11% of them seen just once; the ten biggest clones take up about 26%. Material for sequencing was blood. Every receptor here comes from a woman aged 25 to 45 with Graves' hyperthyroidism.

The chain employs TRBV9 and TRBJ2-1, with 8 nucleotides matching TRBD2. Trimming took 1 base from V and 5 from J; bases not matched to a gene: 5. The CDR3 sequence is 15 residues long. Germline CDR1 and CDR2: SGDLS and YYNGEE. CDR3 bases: TGTGCCAGCAGCGTAACCGGGACTAGAGACAATGAGCAGTTCTTC. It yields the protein CASSVTGTRDNEQFF.

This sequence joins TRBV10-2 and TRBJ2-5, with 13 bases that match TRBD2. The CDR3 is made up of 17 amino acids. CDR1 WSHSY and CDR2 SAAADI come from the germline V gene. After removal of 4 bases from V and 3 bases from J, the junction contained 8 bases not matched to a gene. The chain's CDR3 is CASSGTSGRGSEETQYF. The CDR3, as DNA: TGCGCCAGCAGTGGTACTAGCGGGAGGGGGTCTGAAGAGACCCAGTACTTC.

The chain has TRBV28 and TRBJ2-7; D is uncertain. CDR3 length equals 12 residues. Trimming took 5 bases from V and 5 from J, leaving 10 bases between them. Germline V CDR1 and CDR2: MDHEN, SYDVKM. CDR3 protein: CASSPSSHEQYF. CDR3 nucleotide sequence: TGTGCCAGCAGTCCCTCTTCCCACGAGCAGTACTTC.

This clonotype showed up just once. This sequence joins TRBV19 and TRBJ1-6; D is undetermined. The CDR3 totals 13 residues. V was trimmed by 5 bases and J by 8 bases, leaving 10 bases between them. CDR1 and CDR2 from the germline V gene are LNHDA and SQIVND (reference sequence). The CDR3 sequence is CASSSGEDSPLHF. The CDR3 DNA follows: TGTGCCAGTAGTTCCGGGGAGGATTCACCCCTCCACTTT.

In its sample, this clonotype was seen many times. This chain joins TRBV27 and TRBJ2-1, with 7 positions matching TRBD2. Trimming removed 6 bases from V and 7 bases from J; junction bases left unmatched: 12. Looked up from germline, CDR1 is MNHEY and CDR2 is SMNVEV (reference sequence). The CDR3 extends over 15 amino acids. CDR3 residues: CASRREAGSVNEQFF. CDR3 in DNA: TGTGCCAGCAGGAGAGAAGCGGGATCCGTGAATGAGCAGTTCTTC.

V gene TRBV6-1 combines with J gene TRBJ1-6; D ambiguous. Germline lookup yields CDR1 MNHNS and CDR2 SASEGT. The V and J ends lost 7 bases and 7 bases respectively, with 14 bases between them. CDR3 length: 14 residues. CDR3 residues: CASTPRERNSPLHF. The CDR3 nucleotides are TGTGCCAGCACCCCCCGGGAGCGAAATTCACCCCTCCACTTT.

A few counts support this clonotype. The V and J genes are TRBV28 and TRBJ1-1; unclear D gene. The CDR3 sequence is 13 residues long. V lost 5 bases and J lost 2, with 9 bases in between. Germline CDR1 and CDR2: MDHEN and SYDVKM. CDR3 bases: TGTGCCAGCAGTCGTCGAACTAACACTGAAGCTTTCTTT. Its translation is CASSRRTNTEAFF.

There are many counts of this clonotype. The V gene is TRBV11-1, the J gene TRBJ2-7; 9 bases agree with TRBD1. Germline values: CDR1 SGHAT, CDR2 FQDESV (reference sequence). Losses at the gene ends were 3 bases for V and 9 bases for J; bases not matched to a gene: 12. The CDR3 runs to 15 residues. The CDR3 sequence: CASSLKRTGDFGQYF. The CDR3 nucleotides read TGTGCCAGCAGCTTGAAGCGGACAGGGGATTTCGGGCAGTACTTC.

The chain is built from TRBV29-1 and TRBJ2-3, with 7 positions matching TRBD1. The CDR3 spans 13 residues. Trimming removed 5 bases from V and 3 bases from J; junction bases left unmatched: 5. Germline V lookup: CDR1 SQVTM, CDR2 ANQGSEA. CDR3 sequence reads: CSVRGRGTDTQYF. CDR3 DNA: TGCAGCGTTCGAGGCAGGGGGACAGATACGCAGTATTTT.

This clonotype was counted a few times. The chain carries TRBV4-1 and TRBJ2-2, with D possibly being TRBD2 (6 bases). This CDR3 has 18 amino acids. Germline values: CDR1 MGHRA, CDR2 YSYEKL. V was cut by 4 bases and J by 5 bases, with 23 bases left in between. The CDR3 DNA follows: TGCGCCAGCAGCCCCCTGACTACCGGGAGCCGGAAAACCGGGGAGCTGTTTTTT. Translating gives CASSPLTTGSRKTGELFF.